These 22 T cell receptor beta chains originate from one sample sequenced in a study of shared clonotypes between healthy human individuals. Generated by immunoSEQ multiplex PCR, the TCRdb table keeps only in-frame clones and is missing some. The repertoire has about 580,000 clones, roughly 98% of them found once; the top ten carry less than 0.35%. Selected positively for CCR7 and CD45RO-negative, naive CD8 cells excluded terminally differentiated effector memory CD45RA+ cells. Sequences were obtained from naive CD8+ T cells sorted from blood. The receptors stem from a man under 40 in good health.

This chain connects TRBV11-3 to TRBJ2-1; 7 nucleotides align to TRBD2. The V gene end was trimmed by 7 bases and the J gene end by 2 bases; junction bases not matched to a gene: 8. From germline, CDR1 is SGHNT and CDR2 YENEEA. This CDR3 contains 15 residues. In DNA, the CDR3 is TGTGCCAGCAAACCTGCGGGAGCGGCCTACAATGAGCAGTTCTTC. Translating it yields CASKPAGAAYNEQFF.

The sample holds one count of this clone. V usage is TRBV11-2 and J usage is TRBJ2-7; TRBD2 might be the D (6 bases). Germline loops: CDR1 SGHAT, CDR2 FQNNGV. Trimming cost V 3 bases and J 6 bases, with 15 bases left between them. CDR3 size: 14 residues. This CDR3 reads CASSLGGGRSEQYF. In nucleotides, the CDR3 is TGTGCCAGCAGCTTGGGGGGAGGAAGATCCGAGCAGTACTTC.

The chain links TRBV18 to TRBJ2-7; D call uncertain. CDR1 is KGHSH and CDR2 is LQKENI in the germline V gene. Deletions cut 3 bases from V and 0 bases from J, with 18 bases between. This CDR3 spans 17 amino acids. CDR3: CASSPPSRGIVSYEQYF. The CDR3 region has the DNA TGTGCCAGCTCACCCCCCTCTCGTGGGATTGTCTCCTACGAGCAGTACTTC. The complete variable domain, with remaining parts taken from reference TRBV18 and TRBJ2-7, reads NAGVMQNPRHLVRRRGQEARLRCSPMKGHSHVYWYRQLPEEGLKFMVYLQKENIIDESGMPKERFSAEFPKEGPSILRIQQVVRGDSAAYFCASSPPSRGIVSYEQYFGPGTRLTVT.

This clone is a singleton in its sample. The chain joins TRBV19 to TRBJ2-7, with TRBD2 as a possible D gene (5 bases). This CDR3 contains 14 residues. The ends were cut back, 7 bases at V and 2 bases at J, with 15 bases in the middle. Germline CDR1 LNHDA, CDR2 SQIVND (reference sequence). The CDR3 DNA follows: TGTGCCAGTACGACGGGCGGGCCAGCCTACGAGCAGTACTTC. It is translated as CASTTGGPAYEQYF.

CDR3: CASSIRTASYNEQFF. DNA of the CDR3: TGCGCCAGCAGCATTAGGACAGCCTCCTACAATGAGCAGTTCTTC. The genes are TRBV5-1 and TRBJ2-1, with a weak D call TRBD1 (6 bases). CDR3 length equals 15 residues. Germline CDR1 SGHRS, CDR2 YFSETQ. Trimming took off 4 bases at V and 0 bases at J, with 11 bases between the two ends.

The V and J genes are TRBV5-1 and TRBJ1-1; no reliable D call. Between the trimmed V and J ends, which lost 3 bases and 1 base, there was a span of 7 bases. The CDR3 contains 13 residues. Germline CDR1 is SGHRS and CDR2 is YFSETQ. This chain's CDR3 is CASSSRANTEAFF. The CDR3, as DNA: TGCGCCAGCAGCTCCCGGGCGAACACTGAAGCTTTCTTT.

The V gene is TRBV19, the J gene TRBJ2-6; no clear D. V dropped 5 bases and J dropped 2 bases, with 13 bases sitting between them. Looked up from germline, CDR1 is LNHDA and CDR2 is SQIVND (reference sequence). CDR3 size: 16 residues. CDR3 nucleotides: TGTGCCAGTAGTCCCCAGGTGATCGCTGGGGCCAACGTCCTGACTTTC. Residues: CASSPQVIAGANVLTF. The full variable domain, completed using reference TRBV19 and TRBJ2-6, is DGGITQSPKYLFRKEGQNVTLSCEQNLNHDAMYWYRQDPGQGLRLIYYSQIVNDFQKGDIAEGYSVSREKKESFPLTVTSAQKNPTAFYLCASSPQVIAGANVLTFGAGSRLTVL.

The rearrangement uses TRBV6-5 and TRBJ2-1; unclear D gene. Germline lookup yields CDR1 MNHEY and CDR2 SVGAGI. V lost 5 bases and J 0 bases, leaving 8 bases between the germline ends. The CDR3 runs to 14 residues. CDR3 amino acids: CASSMYLSYNEQFF. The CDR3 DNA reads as TGTGCCAGCAGTATGTACCTCTCCTACAATGAGCAGTTCTTC.

Written as DNA, the CDR3 is TGCGCCAGCAGCAAAGTAGCGGATCAGACCTACGAGCAGTACTTC. It codes for CASSKVADQTYEQYF. The rearrangement uses TRBV5-1 and TRBJ2-7, with D perhaps TRBD2 (6 bases). With 4 bases removed from V and 2 bases from J, the gap between germline ends came to 16 bases. There are 15 residues in the CDR3. The germline V gene encodes CDR1 SGHRS and CDR2 YFSETQ.

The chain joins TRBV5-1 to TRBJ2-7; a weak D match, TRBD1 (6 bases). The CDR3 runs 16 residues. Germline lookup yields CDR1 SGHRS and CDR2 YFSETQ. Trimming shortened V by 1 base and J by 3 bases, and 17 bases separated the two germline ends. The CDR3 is CASSLSLGTRVYEQYF. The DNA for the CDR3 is TGCGCCAGCAGCTTGAGTCTCGGGACACGCGTCTACGAGCAGTACTTC.

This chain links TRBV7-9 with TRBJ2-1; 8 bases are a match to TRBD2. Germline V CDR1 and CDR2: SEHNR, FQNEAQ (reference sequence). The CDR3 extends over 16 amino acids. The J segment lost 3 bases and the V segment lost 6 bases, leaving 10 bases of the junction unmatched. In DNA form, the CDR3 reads TGTGCCAGCAGTCCTGCGGCGGGAGGTAACTACAATGAGCAGTTCTTC. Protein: CASSPAAGGNYNEQFF.

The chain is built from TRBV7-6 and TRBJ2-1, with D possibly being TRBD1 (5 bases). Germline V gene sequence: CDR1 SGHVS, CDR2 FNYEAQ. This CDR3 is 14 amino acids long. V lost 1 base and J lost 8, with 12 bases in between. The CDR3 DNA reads TGTGCCAGCAGCTTAGTTGAACAGGTGTATGAGCAGTTCTTC. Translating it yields CASSLVEQVYEQFF.

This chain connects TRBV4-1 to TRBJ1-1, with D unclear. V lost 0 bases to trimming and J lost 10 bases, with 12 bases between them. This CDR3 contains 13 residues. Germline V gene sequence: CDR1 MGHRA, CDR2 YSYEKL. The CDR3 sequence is CASSQDGRRLAFF. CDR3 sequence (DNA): TGCGCCAGCAGCCAAGACGGACGAAGACTAGCTTTCTTT.

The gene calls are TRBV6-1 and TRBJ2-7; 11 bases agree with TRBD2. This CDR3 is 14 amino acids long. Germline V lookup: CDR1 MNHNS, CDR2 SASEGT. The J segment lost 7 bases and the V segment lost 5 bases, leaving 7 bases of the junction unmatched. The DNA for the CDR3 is TGTGCCAGCAGTCCTAGCGGGAGGACGTGGGAGCAGTACTTC. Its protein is CASSPSGRTWEQYF.

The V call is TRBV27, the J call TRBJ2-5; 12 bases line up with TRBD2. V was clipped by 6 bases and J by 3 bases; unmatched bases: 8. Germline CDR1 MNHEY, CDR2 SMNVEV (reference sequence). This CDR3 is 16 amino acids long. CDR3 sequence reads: CASSLLAGGSKETQYF. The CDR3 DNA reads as TGTGCCAGCAGCTTACTAGCGGGAGGTAGTAAAGAGACCCAGTACTTC.

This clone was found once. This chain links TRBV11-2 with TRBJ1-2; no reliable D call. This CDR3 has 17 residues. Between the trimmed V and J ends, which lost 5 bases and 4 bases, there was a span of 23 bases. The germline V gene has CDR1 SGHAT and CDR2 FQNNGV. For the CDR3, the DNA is TGTGCCAGCAGCCCTCTACGGGCAAACCCGGGGATCTATGGCTACACCTTC. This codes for CASSPLRANPGIYGYTF.

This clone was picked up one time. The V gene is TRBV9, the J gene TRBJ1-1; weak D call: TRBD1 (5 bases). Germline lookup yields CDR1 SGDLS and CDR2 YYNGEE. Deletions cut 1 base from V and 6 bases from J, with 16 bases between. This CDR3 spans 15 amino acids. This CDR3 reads CASSVNRLGDPEAFF. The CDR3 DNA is TGTGCCAGCAGCGTAAACAGGTTAGGCGACCCTGAAGCTTTCTTT.

CDR3 in amino acids: CSVLGTGWYEQYF. The CDR3 coding sequence is TGCAGCGTCCTCGGGACAGGGTGGTACGAGCAGTACTTC. V is TRBV29-1 and J is TRBJ2-7; 9 bases map to TRBD1. Germline CDR1 SQVTM, CDR2 ANQGSEA. The CDR3 runs to 13 residues. J lost 4 bases, V lost 6 bases, and 7 bases had no gene match.

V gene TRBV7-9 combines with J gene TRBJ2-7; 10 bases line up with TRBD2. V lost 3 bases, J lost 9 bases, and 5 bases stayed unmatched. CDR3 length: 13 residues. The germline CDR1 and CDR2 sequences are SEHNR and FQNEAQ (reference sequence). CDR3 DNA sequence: TGTGCCAGCAGCTTTCTTGGACTAGCGGTGCAGTACTTC. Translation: CASSFLGLAVQYF.

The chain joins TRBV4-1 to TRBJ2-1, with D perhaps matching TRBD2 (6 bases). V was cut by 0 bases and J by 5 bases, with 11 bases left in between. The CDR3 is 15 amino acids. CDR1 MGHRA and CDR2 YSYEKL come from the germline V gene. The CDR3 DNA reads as TGCGCCAGCAGCCAAGACGGGGGTGAAAACAATGAGCAGTTCTTC. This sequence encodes CASSQDGGENNEQFF.

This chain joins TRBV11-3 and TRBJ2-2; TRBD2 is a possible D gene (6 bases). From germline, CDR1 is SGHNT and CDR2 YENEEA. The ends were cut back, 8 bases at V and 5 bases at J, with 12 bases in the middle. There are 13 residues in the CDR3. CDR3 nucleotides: TGTGCCAGCGAGTTGCGGGGAACCGGGGAGCTGTTTTTT. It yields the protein CASELRGTGELFF.

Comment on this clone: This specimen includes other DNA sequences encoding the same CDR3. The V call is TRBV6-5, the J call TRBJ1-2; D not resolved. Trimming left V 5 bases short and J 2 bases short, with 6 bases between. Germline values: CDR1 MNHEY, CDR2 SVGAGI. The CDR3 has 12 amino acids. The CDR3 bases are TGTGCCAGCAGTCCGGCCAACTATGGCTACACCTTC. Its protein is CASSPANYGYTF.